The rows below give T cell receptor beta chains drawn from one sample of a study of blood T cell repertoires in COVID-19. This table comes from immunoSEQ multiplex PCR, and its TCRdb copy is limited to in-frame clones, with some not included. The sample has 250,000 to 350,000 clones, 88% seen once. Material for sequencing was peripheral blood. Receptor source: a woman in her twenties or thirties with COVID-19, enrolled during active disease. Both conserved end residues are trimmed from each CDR3.

v_gene: TRBV19; j_gene: TRBJ1-6; CDR3aa: ASRIGTRDSPLH
v_gene: TRBV27; j_gene: TRBJ1-5; CDR3aa: ASSLQDSNQPQH
v_gene: TRBV4-1; j_gene: TRBJ1-4; CDR3aa: ASSPQTGYNEKLF
v_gene: TRBV24-1; j_gene: TRBJ2-5; CDR3aa: ATKSLDQETQY
v_gene: TRBV5-3; j_gene: TRBJ2-5; CDR3aa: ARSCPTRTQY
v_gene: TRBV6-2/TRBV6-3; j_gene: TRBJ1-5; CDR3aa: ASSYGTDNQPQH
v_gene: TRBV9; j_gene: TRBJ2-1; CDR3aa: ASSVSGLAGNEQF
v_gene: TRBV7-8; j_gene: TRBJ2-7; CDR3aa: ASSPVKRAFSYEQY
v_gene: TRBV4-1; j_gene: TRBJ2-7; CDR3aa: ASSQGIAPGYEQY
v_gene: TRBV6-2/TRBV6-3; j_gene: TRBJ1-1; CDR3aa: ASSLTGSQTEAF
v_gene: TRBV28; j_gene: TRBJ1-4; CDR3aa: ASSLGGTANEKLF
v_gene: TRBV6-4; j_gene: TRBJ2-7; CDR3aa: ASSDSGRKDYYEQY
v_gene: TRBV21-1; j_gene: TRBJ2-7; CDR3aa: ASSKARVTVYEQY
v_gene: TRBV28; j_gene: TRBJ1-3; CDR3aa: ASSPARNTIY
v_gene: TRBV19; j_gene: TRBJ1-5; CDR3aa: ASSGQGQGQPQH
v_gene: TRBV11-3; j_gene: TRBJ2-1; CDR3aa: ASSLGVGLYNEQF
v_gene: TRBV10-3; j_gene: TRBJ2-1; CDR3aa: AISGGDSYNEQF
v_gene: TRBV9; j_gene: TRBJ2-3; CDR3aa: ASSAPLRAGGPDTQY
v_gene: TRBV15; j_gene: TRBJ2-5; CDR3aa: ATSRFKETQY
v_gene: TRBV28; j_gene: TRBJ1-3; CDR3aa: ASSVQGFGNTIY
v_gene: TRBV5-4; j_gene: TRBJ1-2; CDR3aa: ASSSDRGNYGYT
v_gene: TRBV20-1; j_gene: TRBJ2-4; CDR3aa: SASYERILLKNIQY
v_gene: TRBV2; j_gene: TRBJ1-3; CDR3aa: ASSEAGFGNTIY
v_gene: TRBV3-1/TRBV3-2; j_gene: TRBJ1-1; CDR3aa: ASSHAGEAF
v_gene: TRBV5-1; j_gene: TRBJ1-5; CDR3aa: ASSLYSNQPQH
v_gene: TRBV11-2; j_gene: TRBJ1-6; CDR3aa: ASSLSDYNSPLH
v_gene: TRBV9; j_gene: TRBJ2-7; CDR3aa: ASSGTVAYEQY
v_gene: TRBV7-9; j_gene: TRBJ2-1; CDR3aa: ASSLTSGGFYNEQF
v_gene: TRBV2; j_gene: TRBJ1-2; CDR3aa: ASSEAGGQGKNYGYT
v_gene: TRBV24-1; j_gene: TRBJ2-1; CDR3aa: ATSRDTVYNEQF
v_gene: TRBV3-1/TRBV3-2; j_gene: TRBJ1-4; CDR3aa: ASSQGTGYEKLF
v_gene: TRBV5-3; j_gene: TRBJ2-1; CDR3aa: ARSPLAVPRNEQF
v_gene: TRBV29-1; j_gene: TRBJ1-1; CDR3aa: SVDSGAF
v_gene: TRBV5-4; j_gene: TRBJ2-7; CDR3aa: ASSWSGTGNEQY
v_gene: TRBV30; j_gene: TRBJ1-1; CDR3aa: AWSVPSPGGGTEAF
v_gene: TRBV6-4; j_gene: TRBJ1-6; CDR3aa: ASSEGGPLH
v_gene: TRBV6-5; j_gene: TRBJ2-1; CDR3aa: ASSYSSGNEQF
v_gene: TRBV19; j_gene: TRBJ2-1; CDR3aa: ASSIGFMGGREQF
v_gene: TRBV9; j_gene: TRBJ1-5; CDR3aa: ASSVAAQWGNQPQH
v_gene: TRBV7-6; j_gene: TRBJ2-3; CDR3aa: ASSPFPTGSPDTQY
v_gene: TRBV30; j_gene: TRBJ1-4; CDR3aa: AWSTDRGREKLF
v_gene: TRBV7-2; j_gene: TRBJ1-2; CDR3aa: ASSFPPEGGYT
v_gene: TRBV4-1; j_gene: TRBJ2-7; CDR3aa: ASSRGLAGLDEQY
v_gene: TRBV7-3; j_gene: TRBJ2-2; CDR3aa: ASSLISPSGELF
v_gene: TRBV6-1; j_gene: TRBJ2-7; CDR3aa: ASSETRTRYSYEQY
v_gene: TRBV6-2/TRBV6-3; j_gene: TRBJ2-7; CDR3aa: ASSSWSPEQY
v_gene: TRBV4-1; j_gene: TRBJ2-1; CDR3aa: ASRNLGAGPRGSYNEQF
v_gene: TRBV27; j_gene: TRBJ1-2; CDR3aa: ASSSYRQNYGYT